Listed here are 9 T cell receptor beta chains from one sample, sequenced in a study of T cell changes during pregnancy in multiple sclerosis. Here immunoSEQ multiplex PCR was the method, and the copy in TCRdb shows in-frame clones only, minus some. The table has around 60,000 clones, 80% to 95% seen once. The specimen was peripheral blood, collected in the second trimester of pregnancy. These TCRs come from a female donor in good health, enrolled as a control in a pregnancy study.

This chain links TRBV9 with TRBJ1-3; D is unclear. The CDR3 loop spans 15 amino acids. Germline V gene data show CDR1 as SGDLS and CDR2 as YYNGEE. V was pared by 2 bases and J by 3 bases, with 12 bases between. The CDR3 here is CASSVGSLHGNTIYF. The CDR3, as DNA: TGTGCCAGCAGCGTCGGGTCCCTTCATGGAAACACCATATATTTT.

This chain joins TRBV10-3 and TRBJ2-7; D may be TRBD1 (5 bases). The CDR3 covers 15 residues. Germline V lookup: CDR1 ENHRY, CDR2 SYGVKD. V was cut by 0 bases and J by 2 bases, with 11 bases left in between. The CDR3 region is CAISESADRAYEQYF. The CDR3 region has the DNA TGTGCCATCAGTGAGTCCGCCGACAGAGCCTACGAGCAGTACTTC.

The chain joins TRBV2 to TRBJ2-7; maybe TRBD2 (6 bases). There are 13 residues in the CDR3. The V and J ends lost 9 bases and 2 bases respectively, with 14 bases between them. The germline gives CDR1 SNHLY, CDR2 FYNNEI. The CDR3 nucleotides are TGTGCCAGGCACGGGGGTCACGCCTACGAGCAGTACTTC. It specifies CARHGGHAYEQYF.

V and J are TRBV30 and TRBJ2-7; maybe TRBD2 (5 bases). The germline V and J ends were trimmed by 6 bases and 6 bases, with 9 bases remaining between them. This CDR3 spans 10 amino acids. Germline CDR1 and CDR2: GTSNPN and SVGIG (reference sequence). CDR3 nucleotide sequence: TGTGCCTGTGGACTGAGCGAGCAGTACTTC. Translation gives CACGLSEQYF. The variable domain in full, completed from reference TRBV30 and TRBJ2-7, reads SQTIHQWPATLVQPVGSPLSLECTVEGTSNPNLYWYRQAAGRGLQLLFYSVGIGQISSEVPQNLSASRPQDRQFILSSKKLLLSDSGFYLCACGLSEQYFGPGTRLTVT.

The chain links TRBV4-1 to TRBJ1-3; D is ambiguous. With 0 bases removed from V and 7 bases from J, the gap between germline ends came to 13 bases. CDR1 is MGHRA, CDR2 YSYEKL, per germline. This CDR3 comprises 15 residues. The CDR3 is CASSQDRVSPNTIYF. CDR3 DNA sequence: TGCGCCAGCAGCCAAGATCGGGTCAGCCCCAACACCATATATTTT.

The CDR3 bases are TGTGCCAGCAGCCTCGGGACACCCGAGGGTTCGACCCTCCACTTT. Translated: CASSLGTPEGSTLHF. The chain couples TRBV7-9 to TRBJ1-6; possibly TRBD1 for D (6 bases). Germline V gene sequence: CDR1 SEHNR, CDR2 FQNEAQ (reference sequence). V was pared by 5 bases and J by 14 bases, with 22 bases between. The CDR3 totals 15 residues. Full variable domain (remainder filled in from reference TRBV7-9 and TRBJ1-6): DTGVSQNPRHKITKRGQNVTFRCDPISEHNRLYWYRQTLGQGPEFLTYFQNEAQLEKSRLLSDRFSAERPKGSFSTLEIQRTEQGDSAMYLCASSLGTPEGSTLHFGNGTRLTVT.

The V and J genes are TRBV5-1 and TRBJ2-4; D may be TRBD1 (7 bases). The CDR3 sequence is 16 residues long. Per the germline V gene, CDR1 is SGHRS and CDR2 is YFSETQ. V dropped 4 bases and J dropped 5 bases, with 19 bases sitting between them. CDR3 DNA sequence: TGCGCCAGCAGCCCTGGGCAGGGGGGATCCGAAAACATTCAGTACTTC. Translating it yields CASSPGQGGSENIQYF.

The gene calls are TRBV6-4 and TRBJ2-1, with TRBD2 matching over 8 bases. The germline V gene encodes CDR1 MRHNA and CDR2 SNTAGT. V dropped 5 bases and J dropped 6; count of bases not matched to a gene: 9. The CDR3 consists of 15 residues. The chain's CDR3 is CASSPRGGFSNEQFF. CDR3 DNA sequence: TGTGCCAGCAGTCCCCGGGGGGGCTTTAGCAATGAGCAGTTCTTC.

The table lists this clone with a count of one. The rearrangement joins TRBV28 to TRBJ2-1, with D possibly TRBD2 on 5 matching bases. This CDR3 contains 14 residues. Deletions cut 7 bases from V and 5 bases from J, with 15 bases between. Germline CDR1 MDHEN, CDR2 SYDVKM. CDR3 nucleotides: TGTGCCAGCACCTGGTGGTCTAGCAACAATGAGCAGTTCTTC. Translated: CASTWWSSNNEQFF. The whole variable domain, filled in from reference TRBV28 and TRBJ2-1, reads DVKVTQSSRYLVKRTGEKVFLECVQDMDHENMFWYRQDPGLGLRLIYFSYDVKMKEKGDIPEGYSVSREKKERFSLILESASTNQTSMYLCASTWWSSNNEQFFGPGTRLTVL.